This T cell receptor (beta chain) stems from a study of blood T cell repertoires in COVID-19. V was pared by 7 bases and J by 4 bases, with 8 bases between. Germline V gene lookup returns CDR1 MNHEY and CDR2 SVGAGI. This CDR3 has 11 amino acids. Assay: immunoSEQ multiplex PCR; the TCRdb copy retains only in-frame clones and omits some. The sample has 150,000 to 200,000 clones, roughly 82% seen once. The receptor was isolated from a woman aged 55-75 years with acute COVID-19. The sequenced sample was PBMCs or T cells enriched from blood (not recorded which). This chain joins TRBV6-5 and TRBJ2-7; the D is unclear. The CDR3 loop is CASNSRYEQYV. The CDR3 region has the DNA TGTGCCAGCAACAGCAGATACGAGCAGTACGTC.